This T cell receptor (beta chain) derives from a study of graft-versus-host responses after intestinal transplantation. Looking at the study overall: Anti-thymocyte globulin was used for induction in all recipients, who then took tacrolimus and steroids for about three years. Findings and caveats of the study: Circulating GvH clone levels at their peak were associated with HvG declines (early post-transplant). Clonal ratios of graft-versus-host to host-versus-graft in allografts were high for patients exhibiting graft-donor T cell macrochimerism.

Only in-frame clones appear in the TCRdb table, and some are missing; sequencing was by immunoSEQ multiplex PCR. The table includes 30,000 to 45,000 clones, roughly 87% detected once. A word on this clone: Its matching antigen is unknown.

Sequenced material: PBMCs, taken about 38 months after transplant. This clonotype originated in a human patient who received an intestinal transplant, so some T cells may come from the graft donor.

CDR3 in DNA: TGTGCCAGCAGCCCGTCTACCGCAGAGACCCAGTACTTC. Its translation is CASSPSTAETQYF. The chain recombines TRBV11-2 with TRBJ2-5; D not certain. The V end was cut by 5 bases, the J end by 4 bases, with 11 bases between. The CDR3 spans 13 residues. Germline CDR1 reads SGHAT; CDR2 reads FQNNGV.